The present T cell receptor (beta chain) was sequenced within a study of T cell responses to AZD1222 COVID-19 vaccine. For this clone: As yet, its antigen is unknown.

This CDR3 is built from 10 residues. Trimming took 5 bases from V and 7 from J, leaving 6 bases between them. Looked up from germline, CDR1 is DFQATT and CDR2 is SNEGSKA (reference sequence). Here immunoSEQ multiplex PCR was the method, and the copy in TCRdb shows in-frame clones only, minus some. This sample has over 120,000 clones; roughly 91% occur once, and the top ten carry about 8.6%. Findings of the study overall: The repertoires were collected only after the peak T cell response.

The specimen comprised peripheral blood, sampled on day 0 of AZD1222 vaccination. This receptor was obtained from an adult in good health. The chain combines TRBV20-1 with TRBJ1-5; no clear D. The CDR3 nucleotides are TGCAGTGCTGGAGTACAGCCCCAGCATTTT. It is translated as CSAGVQPQHF.